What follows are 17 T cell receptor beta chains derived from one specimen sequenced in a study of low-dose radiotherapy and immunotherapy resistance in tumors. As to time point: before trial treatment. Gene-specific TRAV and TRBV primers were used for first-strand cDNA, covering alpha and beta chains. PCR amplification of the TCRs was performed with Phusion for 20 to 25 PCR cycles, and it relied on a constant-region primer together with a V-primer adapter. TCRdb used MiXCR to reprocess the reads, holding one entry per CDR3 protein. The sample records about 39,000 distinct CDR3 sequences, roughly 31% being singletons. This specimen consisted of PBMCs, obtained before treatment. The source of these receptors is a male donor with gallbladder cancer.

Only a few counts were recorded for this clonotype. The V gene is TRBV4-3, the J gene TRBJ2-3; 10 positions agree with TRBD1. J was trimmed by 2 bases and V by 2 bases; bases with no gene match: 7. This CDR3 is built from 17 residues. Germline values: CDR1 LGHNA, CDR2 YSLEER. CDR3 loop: CASSQTGTGDFTDTQYF. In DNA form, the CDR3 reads TGCGCCAGCAGCCAAACCGGGACAGGGGACTTCACAGATACGCAGTATTTT.

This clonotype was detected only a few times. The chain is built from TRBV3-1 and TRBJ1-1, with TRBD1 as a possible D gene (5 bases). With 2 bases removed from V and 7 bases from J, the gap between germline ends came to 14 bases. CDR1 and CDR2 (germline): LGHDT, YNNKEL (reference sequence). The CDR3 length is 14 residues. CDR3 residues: CASSQQGLGGEAFF. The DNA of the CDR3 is TGTGCCAGCAGCCAACAGGGACTAGGTGGTGAAGCTTTCTTT.

CDR3 loop: CASIFAGRSGYTF. In nucleotides, the CDR3 is TGTGCCAGCATTTTTGCAGGGAGGTCCGGCTACACCTTC. The rearrangement joins TRBV12-3 or TRBV12-4 to TRBJ1-2; D is possibly TRBD1 (5 bases). CDR3 length: 13 amino acids. With 7 bases removed from V and 8 bases from J, the gap between germline ends came to 17 bases.

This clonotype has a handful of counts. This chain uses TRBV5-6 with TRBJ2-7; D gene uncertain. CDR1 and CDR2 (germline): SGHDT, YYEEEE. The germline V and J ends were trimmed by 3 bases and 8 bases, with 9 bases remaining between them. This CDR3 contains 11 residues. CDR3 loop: CASSSPAKQYF. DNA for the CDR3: TGTGCCAGCAGCTCCCCCGCTAAGCAGTACTTC.

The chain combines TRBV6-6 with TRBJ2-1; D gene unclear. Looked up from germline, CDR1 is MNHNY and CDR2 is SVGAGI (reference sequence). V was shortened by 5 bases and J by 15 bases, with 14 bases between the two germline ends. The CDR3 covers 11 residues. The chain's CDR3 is CASSEVSRPFF. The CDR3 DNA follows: TGTGCCAGCAGTGAAGTATCAAGGCCGTTCTTC.

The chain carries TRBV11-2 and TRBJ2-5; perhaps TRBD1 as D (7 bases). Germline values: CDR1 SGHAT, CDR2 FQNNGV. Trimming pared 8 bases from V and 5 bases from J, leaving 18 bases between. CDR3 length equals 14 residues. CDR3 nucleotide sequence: TGTGCCAGCTCACCACCCGCAGGGGGGGAGACCCAGTACTTC. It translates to CASSPPAGGETQYF.

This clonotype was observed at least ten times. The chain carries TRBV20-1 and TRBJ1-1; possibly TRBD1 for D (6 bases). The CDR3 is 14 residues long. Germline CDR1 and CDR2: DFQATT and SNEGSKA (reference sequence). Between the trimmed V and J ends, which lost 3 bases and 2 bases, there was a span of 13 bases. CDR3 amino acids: CSASLGAANTEAFF. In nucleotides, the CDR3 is TGCAGTGCTAGCTTGGGGGCGGCAAACACTGAAGCTTTCTTT.

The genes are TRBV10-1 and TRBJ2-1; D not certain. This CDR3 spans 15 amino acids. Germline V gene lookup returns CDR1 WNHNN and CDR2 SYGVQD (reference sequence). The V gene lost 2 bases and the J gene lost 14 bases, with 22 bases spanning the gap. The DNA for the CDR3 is TGCGCCAGCAGTGAGCGGACCCCACAGAGCAAGATGGAGTTCTTC. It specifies CASSERTPQSKMEFF.

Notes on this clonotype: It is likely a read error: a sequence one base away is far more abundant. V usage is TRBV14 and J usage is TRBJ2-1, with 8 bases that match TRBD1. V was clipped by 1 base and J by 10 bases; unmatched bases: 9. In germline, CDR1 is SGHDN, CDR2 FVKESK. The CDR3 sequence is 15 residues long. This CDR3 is CASSQVTGGRYEQFF. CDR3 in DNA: TGTGCCAGCAGCCAAGTCACAGGGGGAAGGTACGAGCAGTTCTTC.

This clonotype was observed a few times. The CDR3, as DNA: TGCGCCAGCAGCCAACTGACAGACTATGGCTACACCTTC. Translating it yields CASSQLTDYGYTF. The V and J genes are TRBV5-1 and TRBJ1-2; tentative D call: TRBD1 (5 bases). The CDR3 sequence is 13 residues long. Germline V gives CDR1 SGHRS, CDR2 YFSETQ. V was shortened by 4 bases and J by 3 bases, with 10 bases between the two germline ends.

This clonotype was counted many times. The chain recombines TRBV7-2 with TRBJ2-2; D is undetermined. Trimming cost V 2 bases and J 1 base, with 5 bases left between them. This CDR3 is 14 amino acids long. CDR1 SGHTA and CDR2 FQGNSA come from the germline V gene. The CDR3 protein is CASSLRGNTGELFF. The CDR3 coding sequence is TGTGCCAGCAGCTTACGTGGGAACACCGGGGAGCTGTTTTTT. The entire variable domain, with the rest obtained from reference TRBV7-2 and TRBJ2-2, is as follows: GAGVSQSPSNKVTEKGKDVELRCDPISGHTALYWYRQSLGQGLEFLIYFQGNSAPDKSGLPSDRFSAERTGGSVSTLTIQRTQQEDSAVYLCASSLRGNTGELFFGEGSRLTVL.

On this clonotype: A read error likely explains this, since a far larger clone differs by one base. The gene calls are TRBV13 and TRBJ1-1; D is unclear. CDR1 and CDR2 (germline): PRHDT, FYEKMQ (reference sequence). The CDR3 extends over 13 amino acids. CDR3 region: CASCLSMNTETFF. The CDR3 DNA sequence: TGTGCCAGCTGCCTATCCATGAACACTGAAACTTTCTTT.

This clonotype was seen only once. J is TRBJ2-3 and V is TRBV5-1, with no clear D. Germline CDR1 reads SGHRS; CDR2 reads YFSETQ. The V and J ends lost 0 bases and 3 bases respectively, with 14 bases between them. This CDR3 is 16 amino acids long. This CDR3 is CASSLAGLTATDTQYF. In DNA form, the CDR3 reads TGCGCCAGCAGCTTGGCCGGTTTGACGGCGACAGATACGCAGTATTTT.

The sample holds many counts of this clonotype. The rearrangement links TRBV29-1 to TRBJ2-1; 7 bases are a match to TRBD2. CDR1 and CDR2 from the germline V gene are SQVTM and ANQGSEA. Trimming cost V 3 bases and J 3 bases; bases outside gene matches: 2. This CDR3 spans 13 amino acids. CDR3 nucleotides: TGCAGCGTTGAGGGAGGGAACTACAATGAGCAGTTCTTC. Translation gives CSVEGGNYNEQFF.

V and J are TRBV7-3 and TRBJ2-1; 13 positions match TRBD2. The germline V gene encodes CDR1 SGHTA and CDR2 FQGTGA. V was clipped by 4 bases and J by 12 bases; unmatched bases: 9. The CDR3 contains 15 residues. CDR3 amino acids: CASSSLAGGFVGQFF. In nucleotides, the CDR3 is TGTGCCAGCAGCTCACTAGCGGGAGGGTTCGTCGGGCAGTTCTTC.

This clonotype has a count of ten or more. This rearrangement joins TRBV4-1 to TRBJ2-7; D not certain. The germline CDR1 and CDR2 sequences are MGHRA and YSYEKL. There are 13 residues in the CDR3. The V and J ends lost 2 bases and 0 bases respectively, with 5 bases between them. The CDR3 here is CASSQTSSYEQYF. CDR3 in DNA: TGCGCCAGCAGCCAAACGAGCTCCTACGAGCAGTACTTC.

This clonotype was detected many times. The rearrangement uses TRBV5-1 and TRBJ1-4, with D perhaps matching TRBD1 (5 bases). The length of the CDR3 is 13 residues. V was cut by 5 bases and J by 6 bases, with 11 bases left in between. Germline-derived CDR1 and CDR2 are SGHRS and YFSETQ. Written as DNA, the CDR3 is TGCGCCAGCAGTCAGGGAAATGATGAAAAACTGTTTTTT. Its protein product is CASSQGNDEKLFF. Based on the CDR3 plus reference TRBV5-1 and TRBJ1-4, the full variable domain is KAGVTQTPRYLIKTRGQQVTLSCSPISGHRSVSWYQQTPGQGLQFLFEYFSETQRNKGNFPGRFSGRQFSNSRSEMNVSTLELGDSALYLCASSQGNDEKLFFGSGTQLSVL.